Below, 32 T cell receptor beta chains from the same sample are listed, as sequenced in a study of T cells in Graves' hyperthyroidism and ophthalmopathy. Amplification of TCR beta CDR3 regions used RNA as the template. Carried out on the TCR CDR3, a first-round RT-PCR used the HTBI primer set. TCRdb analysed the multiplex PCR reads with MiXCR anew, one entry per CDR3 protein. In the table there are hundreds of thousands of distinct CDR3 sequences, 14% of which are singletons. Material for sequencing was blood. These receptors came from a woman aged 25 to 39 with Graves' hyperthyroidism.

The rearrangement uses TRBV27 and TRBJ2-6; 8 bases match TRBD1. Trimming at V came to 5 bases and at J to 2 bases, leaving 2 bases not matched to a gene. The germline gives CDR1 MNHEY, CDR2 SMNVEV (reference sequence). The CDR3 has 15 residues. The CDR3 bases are TGTGCCAGCAGTCGGGACAGGACTGGGGCCAACGTCCTGACTTTC. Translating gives CASSRDRTGANVLTF.

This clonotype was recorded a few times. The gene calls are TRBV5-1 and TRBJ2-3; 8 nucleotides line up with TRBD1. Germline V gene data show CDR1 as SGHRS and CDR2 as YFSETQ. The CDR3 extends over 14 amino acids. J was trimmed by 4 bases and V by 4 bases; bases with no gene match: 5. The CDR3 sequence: CASSPGQVPDTQYF. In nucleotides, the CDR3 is TGCGCCAGCAGCCCGGGACAGGTCCCAGATACGCAGTATTTT.

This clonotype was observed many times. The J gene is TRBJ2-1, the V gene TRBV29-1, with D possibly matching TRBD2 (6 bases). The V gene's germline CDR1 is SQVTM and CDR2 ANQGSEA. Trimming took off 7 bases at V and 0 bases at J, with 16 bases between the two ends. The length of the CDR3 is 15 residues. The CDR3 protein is CSAGGGFSSYNEQFF. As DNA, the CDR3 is TGCAGCGCTGGTGGGGGGTTTAGCTCCTACAATGAGCAGTTCTTC.

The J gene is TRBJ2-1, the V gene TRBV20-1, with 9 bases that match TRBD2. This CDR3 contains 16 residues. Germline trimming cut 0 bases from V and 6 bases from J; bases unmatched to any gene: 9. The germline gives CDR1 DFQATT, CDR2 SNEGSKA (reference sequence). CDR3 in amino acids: CSARDGVTSGGNEQFF. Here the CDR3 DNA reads TGCAGTGCTAGAGATGGTGTGACTAGCGGTGGCAATGAGCAGTTCTTC.

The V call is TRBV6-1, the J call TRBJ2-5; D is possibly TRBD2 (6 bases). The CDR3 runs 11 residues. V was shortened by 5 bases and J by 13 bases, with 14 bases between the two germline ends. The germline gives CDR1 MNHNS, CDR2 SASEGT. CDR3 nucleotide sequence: TGTGCCAGCAGTAACTCCGGGAGACTGTACTTC. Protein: CASSNSGRLYF.

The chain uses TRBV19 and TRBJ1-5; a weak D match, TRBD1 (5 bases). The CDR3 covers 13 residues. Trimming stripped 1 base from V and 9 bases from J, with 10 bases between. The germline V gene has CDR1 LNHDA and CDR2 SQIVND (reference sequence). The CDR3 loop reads CASSIGGGSPQHF. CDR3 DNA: TGTGCCAGTAGTATAGGGGGCGGATCGCCCCAGCATTTT. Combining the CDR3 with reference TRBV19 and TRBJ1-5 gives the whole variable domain DGGITQSPKYLFRKEGQNVTLSCEQNLNHDAMYWYRQDPGQGLRLIYYSQIVNDFQKGDIAEGYSVSREKKESFPLTVTSAQKNPTAFYLCASSIGGGSPQHFGDGTRLSIL.

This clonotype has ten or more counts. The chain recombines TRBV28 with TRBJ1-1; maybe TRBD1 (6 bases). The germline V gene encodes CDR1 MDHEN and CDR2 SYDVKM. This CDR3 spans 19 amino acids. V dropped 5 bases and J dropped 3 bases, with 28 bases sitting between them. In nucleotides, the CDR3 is TGTGCCAGCAGTCCCAGAATATGGAGGGGGGGACTTCAAGACACTGAAGCTTTCTTT. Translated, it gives CASSPRIWRGGLQDTEAFF.

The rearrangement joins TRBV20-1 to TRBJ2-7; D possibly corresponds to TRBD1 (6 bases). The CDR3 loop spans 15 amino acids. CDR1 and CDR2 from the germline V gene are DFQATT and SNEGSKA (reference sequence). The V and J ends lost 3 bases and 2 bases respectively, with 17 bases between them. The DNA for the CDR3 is TGCAGTGCTAGCCCACCTTACGAGGGGGCCTACGAGCAGTACTTC. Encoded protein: CSASPPYEGAYEQYF.

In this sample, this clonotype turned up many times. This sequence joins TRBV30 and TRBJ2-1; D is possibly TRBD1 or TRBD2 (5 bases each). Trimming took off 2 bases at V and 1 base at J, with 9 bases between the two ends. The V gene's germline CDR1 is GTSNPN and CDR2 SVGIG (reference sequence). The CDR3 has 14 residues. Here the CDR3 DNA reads TGTGCCTGGAGTCGGGGCATTTCCTACAATGAGCAGTTCTTC. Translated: CAWSRGISYNEQFF.

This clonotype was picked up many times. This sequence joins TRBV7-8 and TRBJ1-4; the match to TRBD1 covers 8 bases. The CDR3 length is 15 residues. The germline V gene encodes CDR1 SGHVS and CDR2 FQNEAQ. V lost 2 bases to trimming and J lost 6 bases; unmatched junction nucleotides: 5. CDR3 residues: CASSLNDRGYEKLFF. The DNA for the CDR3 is TGTGCCAGCAGCTTAAATGACAGGGGTTATGAAAAACTGTTTTTT.

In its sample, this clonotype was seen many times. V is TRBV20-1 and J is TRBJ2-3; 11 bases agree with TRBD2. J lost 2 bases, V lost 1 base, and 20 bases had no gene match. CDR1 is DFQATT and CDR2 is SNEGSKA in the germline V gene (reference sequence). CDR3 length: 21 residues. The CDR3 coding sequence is TGCAGTGCTAGAGTATTGGGCCGGGGACTAGCGGCTCAAAGAAACACAGATACGCAGTATTTT. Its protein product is CSARVLGRGLAAQRNTDTQYF.

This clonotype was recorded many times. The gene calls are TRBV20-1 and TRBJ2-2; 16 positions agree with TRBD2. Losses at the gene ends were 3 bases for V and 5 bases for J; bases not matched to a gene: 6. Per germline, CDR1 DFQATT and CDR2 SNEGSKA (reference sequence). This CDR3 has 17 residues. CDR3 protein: CSASSGLAGGKTGELFF. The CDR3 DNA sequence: TGCAGTGCTAGTTCGGGACTAGCGGGAGGGAAAACCGGGGAGCTGTTTTTT.

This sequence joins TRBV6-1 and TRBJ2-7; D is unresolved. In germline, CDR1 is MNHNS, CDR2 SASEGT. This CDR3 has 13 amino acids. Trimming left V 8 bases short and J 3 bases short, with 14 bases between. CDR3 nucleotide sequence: TGTGCCAGCGGGTCTACCAATCGCTACGAGCAGTACTTC. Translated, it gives CASGSTNRYEQYF.

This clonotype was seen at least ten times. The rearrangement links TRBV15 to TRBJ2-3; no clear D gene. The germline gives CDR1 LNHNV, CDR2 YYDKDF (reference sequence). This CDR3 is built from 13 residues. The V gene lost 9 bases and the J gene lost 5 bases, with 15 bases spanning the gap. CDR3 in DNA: TGTGCCACGACGAAGGATAAGAAAGATACGCAGTATTTT. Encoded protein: CATTKDKKDTQYF.

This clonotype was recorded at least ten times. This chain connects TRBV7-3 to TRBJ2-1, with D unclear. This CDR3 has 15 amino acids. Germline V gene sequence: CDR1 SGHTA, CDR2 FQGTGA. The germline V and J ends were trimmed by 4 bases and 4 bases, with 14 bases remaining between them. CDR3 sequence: CASSCPPWPYNEQFF. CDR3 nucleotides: TGTGCCAGCAGCTGTCCCCCCTGGCCGTACAATGAGCAGTTCTTC.

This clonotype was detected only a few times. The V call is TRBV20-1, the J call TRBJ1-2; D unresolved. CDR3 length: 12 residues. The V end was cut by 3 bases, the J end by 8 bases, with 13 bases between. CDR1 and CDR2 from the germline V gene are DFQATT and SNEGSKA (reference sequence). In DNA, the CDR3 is TGCAGTGCTAGCGGGTCGGGAGTCGGCTACACCTTC. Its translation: CSASGSGVGYTF.

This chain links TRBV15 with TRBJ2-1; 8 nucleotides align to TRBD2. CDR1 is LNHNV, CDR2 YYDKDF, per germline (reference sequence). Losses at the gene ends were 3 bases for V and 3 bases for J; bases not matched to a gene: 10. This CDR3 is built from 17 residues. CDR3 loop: CATSRGDTSGVYNEQFF. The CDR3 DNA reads TGTGCCACCAGCAGGGGTGATACTAGCGGAGTCTACAATGAGCAGTTCTTC.

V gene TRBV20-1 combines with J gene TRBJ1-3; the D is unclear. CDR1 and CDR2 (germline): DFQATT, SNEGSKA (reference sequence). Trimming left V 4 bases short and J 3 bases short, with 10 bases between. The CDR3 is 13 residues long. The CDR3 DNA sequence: TGCAGTGCTATAATAGGGCTTGGAAACACCATATATTTT. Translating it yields CSAIIGLGNTIYF.

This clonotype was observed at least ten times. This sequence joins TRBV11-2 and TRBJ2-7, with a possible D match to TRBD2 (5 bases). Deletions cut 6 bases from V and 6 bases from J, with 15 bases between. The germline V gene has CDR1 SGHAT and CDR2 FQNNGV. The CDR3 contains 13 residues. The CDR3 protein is CASSRRDPGEQYF. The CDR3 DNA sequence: TGTGCCAGCAGTCGCCGGGATCCGGGCGAGCAGTACTTC.

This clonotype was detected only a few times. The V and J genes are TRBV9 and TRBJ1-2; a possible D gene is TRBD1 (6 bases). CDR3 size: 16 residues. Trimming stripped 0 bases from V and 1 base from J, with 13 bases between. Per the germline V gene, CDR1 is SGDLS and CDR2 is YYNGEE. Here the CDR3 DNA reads TGTGCCAGCAGCGTAGTGGGGGACACAGATAACTATGGCTACACCTTC. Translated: CASSVVGDTDNYGYTF.

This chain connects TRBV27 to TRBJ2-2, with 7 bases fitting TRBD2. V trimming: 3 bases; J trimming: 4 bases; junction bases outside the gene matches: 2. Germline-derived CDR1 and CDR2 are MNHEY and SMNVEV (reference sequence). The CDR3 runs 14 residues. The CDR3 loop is CASSFTSVTGELFF. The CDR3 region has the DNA TGTGCCAGCAGTTTTACTAGCGTCACCGGGGAGCTGTTTTTT.

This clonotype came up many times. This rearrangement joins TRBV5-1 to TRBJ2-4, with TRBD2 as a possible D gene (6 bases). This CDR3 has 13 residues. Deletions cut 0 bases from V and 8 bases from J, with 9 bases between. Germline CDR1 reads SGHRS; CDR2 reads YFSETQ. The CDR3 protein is CASSLATGDIQYF. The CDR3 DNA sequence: TGCGCCAGCAGCTTGGCAACGGGGGACATTCAGTACTTC.

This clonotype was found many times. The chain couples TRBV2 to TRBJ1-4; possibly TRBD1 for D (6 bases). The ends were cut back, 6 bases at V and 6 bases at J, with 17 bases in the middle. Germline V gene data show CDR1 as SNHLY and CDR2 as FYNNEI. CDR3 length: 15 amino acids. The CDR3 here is CASRVTGIGHEKLFF. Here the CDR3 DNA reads TGTGCCAGCAGGGTTACAGGGATAGGGCATGAAAAACTGTTTTTT.

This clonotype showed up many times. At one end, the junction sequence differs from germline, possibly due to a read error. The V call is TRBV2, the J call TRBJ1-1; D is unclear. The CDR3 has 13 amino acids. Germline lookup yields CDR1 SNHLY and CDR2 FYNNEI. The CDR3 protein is CASIEGPNTEAFF. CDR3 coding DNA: TGTGCCAGCATTGAAGGGCCGAACACTGAAGCTTTCTTT.

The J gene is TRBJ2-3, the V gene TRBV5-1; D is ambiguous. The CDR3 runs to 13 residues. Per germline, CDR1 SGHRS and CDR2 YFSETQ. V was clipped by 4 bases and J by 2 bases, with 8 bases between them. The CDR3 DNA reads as TGCGCCAGCAGCCCCGCTGCCACAGATACGCAGTATTTT. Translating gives CASSPAATDTQYF.

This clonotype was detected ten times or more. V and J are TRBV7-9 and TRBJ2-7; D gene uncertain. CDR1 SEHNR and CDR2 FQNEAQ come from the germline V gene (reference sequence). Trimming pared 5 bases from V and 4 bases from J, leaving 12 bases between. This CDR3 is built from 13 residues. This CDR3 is CASSPRPDYEQYF. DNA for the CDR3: TGTGCCAGCAGCCCGCGACCTGATTACGAGCAGTACTTC.

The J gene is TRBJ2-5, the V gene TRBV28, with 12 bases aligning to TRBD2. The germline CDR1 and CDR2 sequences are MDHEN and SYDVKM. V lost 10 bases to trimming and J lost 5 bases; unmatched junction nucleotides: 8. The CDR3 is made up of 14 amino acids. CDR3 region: CATQGLAGSETQYF. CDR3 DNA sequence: TGTGCCACCCAAGGACTAGCGGGGTCGGAGACCCAGTACTTC.

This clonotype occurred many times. CDR3 sequence (DNA): TGTGCTAGTGGTTTTGGGGGATCGAACACTGAAGCTTTCTTT. This codes for CASGFGGSNTEAFF. The V gene is TRBV12-5, the J gene TRBJ1-1, with D possibly being TRBD1 (5 bases). V gave up 3 bases and J gave up 1 base, with 9 bases separating them. CDR3 length: 14 amino acids. The germline V gene has CDR1 LGHNT and CDR2 FRNRAP.

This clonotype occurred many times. The CDR3 region is CASSKTGSSYEQYF. In DNA form, the CDR3 reads TGCGCCAGCAGCAAGACAGGGAGCTCCTACGAGCAGTACTTC. The V call is TRBV5-1, the J call TRBJ2-7, with 7 bases identical to TRBD1. V dropped 4 bases and J dropped 0; count of bases not matched to a gene: 4. This CDR3 region has 14 residues. Germline CDR1 and CDR2: SGHRS and YFSETQ.

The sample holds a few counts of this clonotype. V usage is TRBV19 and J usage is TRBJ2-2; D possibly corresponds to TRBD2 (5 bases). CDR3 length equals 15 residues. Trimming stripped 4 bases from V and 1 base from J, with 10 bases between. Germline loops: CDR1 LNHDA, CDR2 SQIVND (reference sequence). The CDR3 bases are TGTGCCAGTAGTAGGGCGGGTTTGAACACCGGGGAGCTGTTTTTT. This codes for CASSRAGLNTGELFF.

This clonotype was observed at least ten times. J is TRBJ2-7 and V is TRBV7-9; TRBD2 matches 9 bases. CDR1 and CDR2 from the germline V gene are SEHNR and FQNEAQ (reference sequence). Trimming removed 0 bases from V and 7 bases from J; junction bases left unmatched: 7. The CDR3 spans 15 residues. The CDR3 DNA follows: TGTGCCAGCAGCTTAGCTAGCGGGAGCCTGGAGGAGCAGTACTTC. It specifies CASSLASGSLEEQYF.

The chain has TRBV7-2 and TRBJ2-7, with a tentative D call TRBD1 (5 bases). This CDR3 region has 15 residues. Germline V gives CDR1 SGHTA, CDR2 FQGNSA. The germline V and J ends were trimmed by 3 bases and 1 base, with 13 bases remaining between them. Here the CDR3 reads CASSFVVDRSYEQYF. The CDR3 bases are TGTGCCAGCAGCTTTGTTGTCGACAGATCCTACGAGCAGTACTTC.